A selection of T cell receptor beta chains follows, all from one sample in a study of cytomegalovirus exposure and HLA in healthy donors. Sequencing used immunoSEQ multiplex PCR; TCRdb keeps in-frame clones, though not all of them. The sample includes 90,000 to 100,000 clones, roughly 81% of them seen just once. The sequenced material came from PBMCs. These receptors originate from a man aged 40-50 years in good health and CMV-seronegative. CDR3s include the opening cysteine and the closing phenylalanine or tryptophan. D genes are given only for firm matches. Some rows mark clone size as missing; the rest say once, few, many or name a class of expanded clone.

V gene	D gene	clone size	J gene	CDR3 DNA	CDR3 protein
TRBV10-3	TRBD2	NA	TRBJ2-3	TGTGCCATCAGTTTAGTCGAGCGGGGGGGCATCCCAGATACGCAGTATTTT	CAISLVERGGIPDTQYF
TRBV28	TRBD2	NA	TRBJ2-7	TGTGCCAGCAGCTATCAGCGGGGTTTCTACGAGCAGTACTTC	CASSYQRGFYEQYF
TRBV4-3	TRBD2	NA	TRBJ2-7	TGCGCCAGCAGCCAAGATAGCGGGGGTGTAGCGGGCAGCGAGCAGTACTTC	CASSQDSGGVAGSEQYF
TRBV18	TRBD1	NA	TRBJ1-5	TGTGCCAGCTCAACAGGACAGGGGGCTGTGAGCAATCAGCCCCAGCATTTT	CASSTGQGAVSNQPQHF
TRBV9	NA	NA	TRBJ2-5	TGTGCCAGCAGCGTAGGTCCGGGAGAGACCCAGTACTTC	CASSVGPGETQYF
TRBV5-4	TRBD1	NA	TRBJ2-7	TGTGCCAGCAGCTGGGACAGTAGCGAGCAGTACTTC	CASSWDSSEQYF
TRBV4-1	TRBD1	NA	TRBJ1-1	TGCGCCAGCAGGAAATCGGGACAGGGGTCTTTTAAGATGAACACTGAAGCTTTCTTT	CASRKSGQGSFKMNTEAFF
TRBV15	TRBD1	NA	TRBJ1-4	TGTGCCACCAGCCCACATCCGGGACAGGCTGGAGAACTGTTTTTT	CATSPHPGQAGELFF
TRBV5-4	TRBD2	few	TRBJ2-1	TGTGCCAGCAGGGAAGCGGGGGGGGAGTCCTACAATGAGCAGTTCTTC	CASREAGGESYNEQFF
TRBV15	NA	NA	TRBJ1-5	TGTGCCACCAGCAGAGGACAGTCCAATCAGCCCCAGCATTTT	CATSRGQSNQPQHF
TRBV29-1	NA	few	TRBJ1-4	TGCAGCGTTCGGCAGGGTGATGAAAAACTGTTTTTT	CSVRQGDEKLFF
TRBV27	TRBD1	NA	TRBJ1-1	TGTGCCAGCAGTACCAGACAGGGGATCATGAACACTGAAGCTTTCTTT	CASSTRQGIMNTEAFF
TRBV10-3	TRBD1	NA	TRBJ2-3	TGTGCCATCAGAGTACCGGGACAGAGCACAGATACGCAGTATTTT	CAIRVPGQSTDTQYF
TRBV2	TRBD1	NA	TRBJ1-1	TGTGCCAGCAGGGGACAGTCGTTACGAGCTTTCTTT	CASRGQSLRAFF